The present entry profiles one TCR beta chain with its context. Antigen unknown. This record belongs to a study of CD8 T cells in ankylosing spondylitis. Using its own MiXCR run on the 5' RACE reads, TCRdb lists one record per CDR3 protein. The sample has about 750,000 distinct CDR3 sequences; roughly 19% are singletons. Study conclusions and caveats: In ankylosing spondylitis blood, a motif of about eight highly homologous TCR beta variants appeared characteristic.

The CDR3 covers 15 residues. V was pared by 0 bases and J by 5 bases, with 7 bases of the junction left unmatched. The V gene's germline CDR1 is DFQATT and CDR2 SNEGSKA (reference sequence). The clonotype was recovered from a male donor with ankylosing spondylitis. The J gene is TRBJ1-1, the V gene TRBV20-1; 9 bases align to TRBD1. Sequenced input: blood, either unsorted or a sorted T cell fraction (not recorded which). CDR3 amino acids: CSARDGDREFTEAFF. In DNA, the CDR3 is TGCAGTGCTAGAGATGGGGACAGGGAGTTTACTGAAGCTTTCTTT.